These T cell receptor beta chains were read from a single sample in a study of blood T cell repertoires in COVID-19. This table comes from immunoSEQ multiplex PCR, and its TCRdb copy is limited to in-frame clones, with some not included. This sample has about 170,000 clones; around nine tenths occur once, and the top ten carry approximately 2%. Sequenced: peripheral blood. All receptors derive from a man aged 45-60 years who had recovered from COVID-19. The conserved cysteine and the conserved F or W are not part of the CDR3 here.

TRBV13	TRBJ1-4	ASSLRMTGTDEKLF
TRBV18	TRBJ1-3	ASSPASSGNTIY
TRBV11-2	TRBJ1-3	ASSPQGFRGDSGNTIY
TRBV19	TRBJ1-4	ASSIPAGQGRQKLF
TRBV15	TRBJ2-5	ATSRGGVETQY
TRBV9	TRBJ2-3	ASSVDAGGTDTQY
TRBV24-1	TRBJ2-1	ATSRQGPLGNEQF
TRBV18	TRBJ2-7	ASLDGQSYEQY
TRBV9	TRBJ2-1	ASSPIFLSSYNEQF
TRBV6-1	TRBJ1-5	ASSDRGKNQPQH
TRBV6-2/TRBV6-3	TRBJ2-1	ASSYFGLAASSYNEQF
TRBV19	TRBJ1-6	ASGQGVSPLH
TRBV18	TRBJ1-2	ASSPREDYGYT
TRBV10-3	TRBJ2-1	AISAAEVYNEQF
TRBV14	TRBJ2-7	ASSPYRGGEQY
TRBV24-1	TRBJ2-3	ATSGSGASTDTQY
TRBV5-1	TRBJ1-1	ASSLETGNTEAF
TRBV4-3	TRBJ1-1	ASSQDGQGQAF
TRBV12-3/TRBV12-4	TRBJ1-1	ASSFGPPGEAF
TRBV5-6	TRBJ2-3	ASSLVGGWGTDTQY
TRBV3-1/TRBV3-2	TRBJ2-6	ASSQAGSGANVLT
TRBV7-2	TRBJ1-1	ASSLEGRLEGYGTEAF
TRBV6-5	TRBJ2-7	ASSKQQGADYEQY
TRBV7-9	TRBJ2-3	ASSLGSSGSHTDTQY
TRBV4-3	TRBJ2-3	ASSQVAGGATDTQY
TRBV5-1	TRBJ1-5	ASSLVGGADQPQH
TRBV18	TRBJ2-7	ASSPRGPNEQY
TRBV3-1/TRBV3-2	TRBJ1-6	ASSPLLVDSSPLH
TRBV3-1/TRBV3-2	TRBJ2-3	ASTKREGRTDTQY
TRBV27	TRBJ2-7	ASSLSWGQGYEQY
TRBV6-5	TRBJ2-5	ASKGLAGWETQY
TRBV28	TRBJ2-2	ASSPAGQGTGELF
TRBV5-1	TRBJ2-4	ASRHPASGGDKNIQY
TRBV6-5	TRBJ2-7	ASSYTSYEQY
TRBV19	TRBJ2-3	ASSPRTADTQY